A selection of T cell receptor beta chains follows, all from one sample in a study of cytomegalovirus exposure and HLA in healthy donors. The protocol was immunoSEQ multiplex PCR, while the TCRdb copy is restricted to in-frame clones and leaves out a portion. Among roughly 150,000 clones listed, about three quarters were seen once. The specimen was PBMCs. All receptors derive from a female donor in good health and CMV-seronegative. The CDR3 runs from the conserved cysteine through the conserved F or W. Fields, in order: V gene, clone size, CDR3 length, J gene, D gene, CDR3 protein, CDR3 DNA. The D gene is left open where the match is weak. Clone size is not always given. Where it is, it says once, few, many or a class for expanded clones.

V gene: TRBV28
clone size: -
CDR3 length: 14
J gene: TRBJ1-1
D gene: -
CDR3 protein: CASSLTGVNTEAFF
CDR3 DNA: TGTGCCAGCAGTTTGACAGGAGTGAACACTGAAGCTTTCTTT

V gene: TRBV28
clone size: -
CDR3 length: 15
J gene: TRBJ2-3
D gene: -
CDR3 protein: CASGRGESSTDTQYF
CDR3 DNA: TGTGCCAGCGGGAGGGGGGAGTCTAGCACAGATACGCAGTATTTT

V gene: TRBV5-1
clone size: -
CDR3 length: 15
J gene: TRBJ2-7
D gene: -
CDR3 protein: CASSFSGTAPYEQYF
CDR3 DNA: TGCGCCAGCAGCTTCTCTGGGACTGCCCCCTACGAGCAGTACTTC

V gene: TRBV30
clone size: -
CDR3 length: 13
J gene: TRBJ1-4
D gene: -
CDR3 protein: CAWSKGSDEKLFF
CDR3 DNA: TGTGCCTGGAGTAAGGGGTCTGATGAAAAACTGTTTTTT

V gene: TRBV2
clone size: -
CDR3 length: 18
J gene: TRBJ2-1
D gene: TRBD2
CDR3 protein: CASRLIRLAGAGKDEQFF
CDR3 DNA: TGTGCCAGCAGACTTATTCGACTAGCGGGAGCGGGTAAGGATGAGCAGTTCTTC

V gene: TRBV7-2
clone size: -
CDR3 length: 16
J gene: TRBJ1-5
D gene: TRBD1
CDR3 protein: CASSSQGRGNYQPQHF
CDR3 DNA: TGTGCCAGCAGCTCACAGGGGCGCGGAAATTATCAGCCCCAGCATTTT

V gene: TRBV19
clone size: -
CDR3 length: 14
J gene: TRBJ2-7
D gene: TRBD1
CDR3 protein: CASRRDRSSYEQYF
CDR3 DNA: TGTGCCAGTAGACGGGACAGGAGCTCCTACGAGCAGTACTTC

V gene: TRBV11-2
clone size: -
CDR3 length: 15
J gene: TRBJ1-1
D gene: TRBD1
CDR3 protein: CASTHPRGQGTEAFF
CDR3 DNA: TGTGCCAGCACTCACCCCCGGGGACAGGGCACTGAAGCTTTCTTT

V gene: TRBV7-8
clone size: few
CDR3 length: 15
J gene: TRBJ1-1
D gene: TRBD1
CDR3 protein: CASSPYRGMNTEAFF
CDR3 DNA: TGTGCCAGCAGCCCATACAGGGGAATGAACACTGAAGCTTTCTTT

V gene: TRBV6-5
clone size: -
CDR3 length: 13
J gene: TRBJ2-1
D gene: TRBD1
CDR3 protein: CASSRTGHNEQFF
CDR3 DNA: TGTGCCAGCAGCCGGACAGGGCACAATGAGCAGTTCTTC

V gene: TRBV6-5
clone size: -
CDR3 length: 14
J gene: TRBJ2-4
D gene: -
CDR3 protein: CASSYSRGSGIQYF
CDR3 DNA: TGTGCCAGCAGTTACTCGAGAGGGTCCGGCATTCAGTACTTC

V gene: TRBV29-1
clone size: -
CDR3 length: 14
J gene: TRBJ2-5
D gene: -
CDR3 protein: CSVGSVSFQETQYF
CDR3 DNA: TGCAGCGTTGGCTCGGTGTCATTCCAAGAGACCCAGTACTTC

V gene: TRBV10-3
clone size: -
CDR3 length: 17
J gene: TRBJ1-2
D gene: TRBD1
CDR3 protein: CAISETLNRGRDYGYTF
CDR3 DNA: TGTGCCATCAGTGAAACTTTGAACAGGGGGCGCGACTATGGCTACACCTTC

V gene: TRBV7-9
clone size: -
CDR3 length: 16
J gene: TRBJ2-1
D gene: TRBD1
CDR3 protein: CASSRTGGAGYNEQFF
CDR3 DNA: TGTGCCAGCAGCCGAACAGGGGGCGCGGGTTACAATGAGCAGTTCTTC

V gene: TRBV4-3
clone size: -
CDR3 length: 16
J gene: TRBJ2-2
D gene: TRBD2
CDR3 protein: CASSQEPSGRAGELFF
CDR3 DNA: TGCGCCAGCAGCCAAGAGCCTAGCGGGAGGGCCGGGGAGCTGTTTTTT

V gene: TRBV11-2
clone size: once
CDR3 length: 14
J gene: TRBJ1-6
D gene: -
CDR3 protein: CASRGRLYNSPLHF
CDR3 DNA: TGTGCCAGCAGGGGCCGCTTATATAATTCACCCCTCCACTTT

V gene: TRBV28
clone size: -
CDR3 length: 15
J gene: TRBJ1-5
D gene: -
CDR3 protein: CASSLGARGNQPQHF
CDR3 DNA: TGTGCCAGCAGTTTAGGAGCCCGGGGCAATCAGCCCCAGCATTTT

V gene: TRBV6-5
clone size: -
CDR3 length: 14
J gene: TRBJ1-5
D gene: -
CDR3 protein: CASSYRDGGRPQHF
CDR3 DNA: TGTGCCAGCAGTTACAGGGACGGCGGGAGGCCCCAGCATTTT

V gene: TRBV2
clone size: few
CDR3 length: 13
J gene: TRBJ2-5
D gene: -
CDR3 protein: CASSEASGILTNF
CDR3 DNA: TGTGCCAGCAGTGAAGCGTCCGGGATATTGACTAACTTC

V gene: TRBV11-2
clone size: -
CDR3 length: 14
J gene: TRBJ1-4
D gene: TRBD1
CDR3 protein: CASSFADRGEKLFF
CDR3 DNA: TGTGCCAGCAGCTTCGCGGACAGGGGTGAAAAACTGTTTTTT

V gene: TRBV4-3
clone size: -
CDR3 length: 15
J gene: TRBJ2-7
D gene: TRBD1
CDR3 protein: CASSQARDSFYEQYF
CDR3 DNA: TGCGCCAGCAGCCAAGCTCGGGACAGTTTCTACGAGCAGTACTTC

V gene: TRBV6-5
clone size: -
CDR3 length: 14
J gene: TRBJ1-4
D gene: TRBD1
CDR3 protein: CASSAARDRVKLFF
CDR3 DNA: TGTGCCAGCAGTGCCGCCCGGGACAGGGTGAAACTGTTTTTT

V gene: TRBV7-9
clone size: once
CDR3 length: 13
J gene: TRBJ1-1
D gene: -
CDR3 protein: CASRNTVNTEAFF
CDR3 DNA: TGTGCCAGCAGAAATACAGTGAACACTGAAGCTTTCTTT

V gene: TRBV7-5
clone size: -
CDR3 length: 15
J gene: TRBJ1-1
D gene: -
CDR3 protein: CARSLGDREGTEAFF
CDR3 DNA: TGTGCCAGAAGCTTAGGGGACAGGGAGGGCACTGAAGCTTTCTTT

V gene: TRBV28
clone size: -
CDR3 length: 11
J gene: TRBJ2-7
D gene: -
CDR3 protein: CASNRLGEQYF
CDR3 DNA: TGTGCCAGCAACAGGCTAGGGGAGCAGTACTTC

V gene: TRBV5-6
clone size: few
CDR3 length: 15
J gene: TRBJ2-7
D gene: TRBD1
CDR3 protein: CASSGSGTGYSEQYF
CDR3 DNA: TGTGCCAGCAGCGGTTCCGGGACAGGGTATAGCGAGCAGTACTTC

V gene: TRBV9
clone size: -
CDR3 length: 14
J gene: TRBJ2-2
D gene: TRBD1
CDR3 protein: CASSATAGGRELFF
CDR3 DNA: TGTGCCAGCAGCGCCACGGCAGGGGGCCGGGAGCTGTTTTTT

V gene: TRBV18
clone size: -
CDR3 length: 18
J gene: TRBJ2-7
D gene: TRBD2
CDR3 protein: CASSPFKPGLAGGNEQYF
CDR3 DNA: TGTGCCAGCTCACCATTTAAACCGGGACTAGCGGGAGGTAACGAGCAGTACTTC

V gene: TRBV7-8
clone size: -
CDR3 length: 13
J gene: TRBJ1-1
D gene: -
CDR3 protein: CASTRGEFTEAFF
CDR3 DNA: TGTGCCAGCACCCGCGGGGAGTTCACTGAAGCTTTCTTT

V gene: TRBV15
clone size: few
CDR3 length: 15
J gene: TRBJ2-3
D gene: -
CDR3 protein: CATSRQGDGTDTQYF
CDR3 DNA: TGTGCCACCAGCAGACAGGGTGACGGCACAGATACGCAGTATTTT

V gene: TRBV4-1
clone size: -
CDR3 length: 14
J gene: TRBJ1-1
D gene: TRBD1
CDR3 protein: CASKRGQGASEAFF
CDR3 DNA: TGCGCCAGCAAGAGAGGACAGGGGGCGAGTGAAGCTTTCTTT

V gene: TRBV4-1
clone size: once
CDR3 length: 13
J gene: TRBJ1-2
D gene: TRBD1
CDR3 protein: CASSQNRGDGYTF
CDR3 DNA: TGCGCCAGCAGCCAAAACAGGGGCGATGGCTACACCTTC

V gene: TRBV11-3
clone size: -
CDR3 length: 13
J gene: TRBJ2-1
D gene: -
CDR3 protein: CASSSGLELEQFF
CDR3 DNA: TGTGCCAGCAGCTCGGGACTGGAGCTTGAGCAGTTCTTC

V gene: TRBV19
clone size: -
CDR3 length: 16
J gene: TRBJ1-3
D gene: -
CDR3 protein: CASGAHGTSSGNTIYF
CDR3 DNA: TGTGCCAGTGGAGCCCACGGTACGAGCTCTGGAAACACCATATATTTT

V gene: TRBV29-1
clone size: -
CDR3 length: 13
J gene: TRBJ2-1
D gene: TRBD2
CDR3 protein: CSVSGRAYNEQFF
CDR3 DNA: TGCAGCGTTAGCGGGAGGGCCTACAATGAGCAGTTCTTC

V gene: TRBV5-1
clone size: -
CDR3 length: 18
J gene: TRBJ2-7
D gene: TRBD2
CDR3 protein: CASSSGLAGGSFSYEQYF
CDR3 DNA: TGCGCCAGCAGCTCGGGACTAGCGGGGGGGTCCTTCTCCTACGAGCAGTACTTC